The 21 T cell receptor beta chains reported below all come from one sample, sequenced in a study of blood T cells in healthy people across ages. Sample-barcoded 5' priming and a J-beta primer mix drove a second PCR of about 6 to 12 cycles. TCRdb reanalysed the 5' RACE reads using MiXCR and keeps one entry per CDR3 protein. This table has hundreds of thousands of distinct CDR3 sequences, around 45% appearing once. Material: blood. Every receptor here comes from a man between 60 and 75 years old in good health.

V gene TRBV4-3 combines with J gene TRBJ1-2; 7 nucleotides match TRBD1. The CDR3 is 13 amino acids. Germline assignment: CDR1 LGHNA and CDR2 YSLEER. V lost 8 bases and J lost 5; bases outside the gene matches: 8. The CDR3 is CASGQDESYGYTF. Here the CDR3 DNA reads TGCGCCAGCGGACAGGATGAGAGTTATGGCTACACCTTC.

For this clonotype: This sequence may be a read error, since a much larger clone differs from it by one base. This chain connects TRBV9 to TRBJ2-1, with 8 bases fitting TRBD1. There are 14 residues in the CDR3. From germline, CDR1 is SGDLS and CDR2 YYNGEE. The CDR3 is CANSRQGTYNEQFF. The CDR3, as DNA: TGTGCCAACAGCCGACAGGGGACCTACAATGAGCAGTTCTTC.

This clonotype came up once. This chain links TRBV4-1 with TRBJ1-1, with unresolved D. Germline-derived CDR1 and CDR2 are MGHRA and YSYEKL. This CDR3 is built from 13 residues. Trimming pared 1 base from V and 11 bases from J, leaving 14 bases between. CDR3 DNA sequence: TGCGCCAGCAGCCAAGTTTTCGGGTTGACGGCTTTCTTT. Translation gives CASSQVFGLTAFF.

This clonotype was seen only a few times. This chain connects TRBV29-1 to TRBJ2-3, with a possible D match to TRBD1 (6 bases). Trimming shortened V by 4 bases and J by 4 bases, and 18 bases separated the two germline ends. This CDR3 is built from 15 residues. Germline V gene data show CDR1 as SQVTM and CDR2 as ANQGSEA. CDR3 DNA sequence: TGCAGCGTTGCAGGGGAGTTGTCTGGCGCAGATACGCAGTATTTT. This encodes CSVAGELSGADTQYF.

There are a few counts of this clonotype. This chain uses TRBV12-3 or TRBV12-4 with TRBJ2-4; D is unresolved. V lost 1 base and J lost 4, with 8 bases in between. The length of the CDR3 is 14 residues. The CDR3 DNA reads TGTGCCAGCAGTTTAGATTCCCTAAAAAACATTCAGTACTTC. It is translated as CASSLDSLKNIQYF.

Turning to this clonotype: A much larger clone differs by one base, so this may be a read error. The chain joins TRBV6-2 or TRBV6-3 to TRBJ2-7, with D perhaps assigned TRBD1 or TRBD2 (5 bases each). Trimming took 8 bases from V and 7 from J, leaving 21 bases between them. The germline gives CDR1 MNHEY, CDR2 SVGEGT. This CDR3 spans 14 amino acids. CDR3 sequence reads: CASFDGGPVEEQYF. DNA of the CDR3: TGTGCCAGCTTCGATGGGGGTCCCGTTGAGGAGCAGTACTTC.

The chain carries TRBV29-1 and TRBJ2-1, with 9 bases aligning to TRBD1. With 5 bases clipped from V and 8 bases from J, the junction kept 7 bases outside the gene matches. This CDR3 is built from 13 residues. Germline-derived CDR1 and CDR2 are SQVTM and ANQGSEA. The CDR3 bases are TGCAGCGTTACCGGGACAGGGCACGATGAGCAGTTCTTC. Protein product: CSVTGTGHDEQFF.

CDR3 bases: TGCGCCAGCAGCTCTCGCGGGGGGCGCTCCTACAATGAGCAGTTCTTC. Protein sequence: CASSSRGGRSYNEQFF. The genes are TRBV5-1 and TRBJ2-1; 8 bases line up with TRBD2. Trimming took 3 bases from V and 0 from J; bases not matched to a gene: 5. CDR1 is SGHRS, CDR2 YFSETQ, per germline. This CDR3 comprises 16 residues.

J is TRBJ2-7 and V is TRBV9, with TRBD2 matching 8 bases. Germline CDR1 reads SGDLS; CDR2 reads YYNGEE. The CDR3 has 14 amino acids. V dropped 2 bases and J dropped 6; count of bases not matched to a gene: 7. The CDR3 spells CASSVSGNSGEQYF. DNA of the CDR3: TGTGCCAGCAGCGTTAGCGGGAATTCCGGCGAGCAGTACTTC.

This clonotype showed up just once. The gene calls are TRBV6-2 or TRBV6-3 and TRBJ2-3, with D unclear. Germline CDR1 reads MNHEY; CDR2 reads SVGEGT. The CDR3 loop spans 15 amino acids. V shed 2 bases and J shed 0 bases, with 9 bases lying between them. The CDR3 spells CASSYRGYSTDTQYF. Written as DNA, the CDR3 is TGTGCCAGCAGTTACCGCGGATACAGCACAGATACGCAGTATTTT.

This clonotype came up many times. The chain has TRBV3-1 and TRBJ1-5, with TRBD1 as a possible D gene (6 bases). Trimming removed 4 bases from V and 6 bases from J, with 10 bases in between. Per the germline V gene, CDR1 is LGHDT and CDR2 is YNNKEL (reference sequence). This CDR3 contains 13 residues. The chain's CDR3 is CASSLKGGQPQHF. The CDR3 region has the DNA TGTGCCAGCAGCCTTAAGGGGGGTCAGCCCCAGCATTTT. The full variable domain, completed using reference TRBV3-1 and TRBJ1-5, is DTAVSQTPKYLVTQMGNDKSIKCEQNLGHDTMYWYKQDSKKFLKIMFSYNNKELIINETVPNRFSPKSPDKAHLNLHINSLELGDSAVYFCASSLKGGQPQHFGDGTRLSIL.

V usage is TRBV9 and J usage is TRBJ2-1; 8 bases are shared with TRBD2. This CDR3 is built from 13 residues. Germline-derived CDR1 and CDR2 are SGDLS and YYNGEE. V gave up 5 bases and J gave up 9 bases; unmatched junction bases: 7. Here the CDR3 reads CASSAGGVSEQFF. DNA for the CDR3: TGTGCCAGCAGTGCCGGGGGGGTTTCTGAGCAGTTCTTC. Complete variable domain (other parts from reference TRBV9 and TRBJ2-1): DSGVTQTPKHLITATGQRVTLRCSPRSGDLSVYWYQQSLDQGLQFLIQYYNGEERAKGNILERFSAQQFPDLHSELNLSSLELGDSALYFCASSAGGVSEQFFGPGTRLTVL.

This rearrangement joins TRBV2 to TRBJ2-7, with 10 bases lining up with TRBD2. From germline, CDR1 is SNHLY and CDR2 FYNNEI. The CDR3 covers 15 residues. Losses at the gene ends were 6 bases for V and 0 bases for J; bases not matched to a gene: 5. The CDR3 reads CASSPSGGRSYEQYF. The CDR3, as DNA: TGTGCCAGCAGCCCTAGCGGGGGCCGCTCCTACGAGCAGTACTTC. The complete variable domain, with remaining parts taken from reference TRBV2 and TRBJ2-7, reads EPEVTQTPSHQVTQMGQEVILRCVPISNHLYFYWYRQILGQKVEFLVSFYNNEISEKSEIFDDQFSVERPDGSNFTLKIRSTKLEDSAMYFCASSPSGGRSYEQYFGPGTRLTVT.

The chain links TRBV9 to TRBJ2-1; 10 bases are a match to TRBD2. The CDR3 extends over 17 amino acids. Germline lookup yields CDR1 SGDLS and CDR2 YYNGEE. The J segment lost 5 bases and the V segment lost 3 bases, leaving 11 bases of the junction unmatched. The CDR3 bases are TGTGCCAGCAGCGCCCCCATAAGCGGGGGGGGACACAATGAGCAGTTCTTC. Amino acids: CASSAPISGGGHNEQFF.

The rearrangement uses TRBV28 and TRBJ1-6; D unclear. CDR1 and CDR2 (germline): MDHEN, SYDVKM. Trimming took 3 bases from V and 9 from J, leaving 18 bases between them. CDR3 length: 16 amino acids. The CDR3 region has the DNA TGTGCCAGCAGTTTCCCCCCTGTTTTGGGAGTTTCACCCCTCCACTTT. The encoded protein is CASSFPPVLGVSPLHF.

This clonotype was seen just once. This chain uses TRBV5-1 with TRBJ2-3, with 12 bases that match TRBD2. V lost 5 bases and J lost 2; bases outside the gene matches: 9. This CDR3 spans 17 amino acids. The germline V gene has CDR1 SGHRS and CDR2 YFSETQ. CDR3 bases: TGCGCCAGCAGGGAACTAGCGGGGGGATTCACCACAGATACGCAGTATTTT. Protein sequence: CASRELAGGFTTDTQYF.

The chain uses TRBV3-1 and TRBJ1-4; 8 positions agree with TRBD1. Per the germline V gene, CDR1 is LGHDT and CDR2 is YNNKEL (reference sequence). The CDR3 is 16 amino acids. The V segment lost 1 base and the J segment 6 bases; nucleotides outside the gene matches: 7. Here the CDR3 reads CASSQGGTGGDEKLFF. Written as DNA, the CDR3 is TGTGCCAGCAGCCAAGGTGGAACAGGGGGAGATGAAAAACTGTTTTTT. Using reference TRBV3-1 and TRBJ1-4 for the parts outside the CDR3, the full variable domain is DTAVSQTPKYLVTQMGNDKSIKCEQNLGHDTMYWYKQDSKKFLKIMFSYNNKELIINETVPNRFSPKSPDKAHLNLHINSLELGDSAVYFCASSQGGTGGDEKLFFGSGTQLSVL.

This chain uses TRBV5-1 with TRBJ2-2; 11 bases map to TRBD1. Germline assignment: CDR1 SGHRS and CDR2 YFSETQ. V trimming: 4 bases; J trimming: 5 bases; junction bases outside the gene matches: 10. The CDR3 has 17 residues. The CDR3 spells CASSIAGQGVRTGELFF. The CDR3 DNA is TGCGCCAGCAGCATCGCGGGACAGGGGGTTCGGACCGGGGAGCTGTTTTTT. The full variable domain, with the rest looked up from reference TRBV5-1 and TRBJ2-2, is KAGVTQTPRYLIKTRGQQVTLSCSPISGHRSVSWYQQTPGQGLQFLFEYFSETQRNKGNFPGRFSGRQFSNSRSEMNVSTLELGDSALYLCASSIAGQGVRTGELFFGEGSRLTVL.

Remarks on this clonotype: The junction departs from the called germline gene at one end, perhaps through a read error. J is TRBJ2-3 and V is TRBV12-3 or TRBV12-4; no definite D call. The CDR3 extends over 15 amino acids. CDR3: CASSSQRARTDTEYF. Written as DNA, the CDR3 is TGTGCCAGCAGTTCCCAGAGAGCCCGCACAGATACGGAGTATTTT.

As DNA, the CDR3 is TGTGCCAGCAGTTGGACTAGCGGGGAGGATACGCAGTATTTT. Protein sequence: CASSWTSGEDTQYF. The chain joins TRBV27 to TRBJ2-3; 12 bases map to TRBD2. V trimming: 4 bases; J trimming: 6 bases; junction bases outside the gene matches: 2. Looked up from germline, CDR1 is MNHEY and CDR2 is SMNVEV (reference sequence). The CDR3 has 14 residues.

This clonotype was observed a handful of times. V and J are TRBV7-9 and TRBJ1-1, with D perhaps TRBD1 (6 bases). Between the trimmed V and J ends, which lost 3 bases and 4 bases, there was a span of 12 bases. CDR3 size: 14 residues. Germline V CDR1 and CDR2: SEHNR, FQNEAQ (reference sequence). The CDR3 spells CASSFSGGLTEAFF. Here the CDR3 DNA reads TGTGCCAGCAGCTTTTCCGGGGGGCTCACTGAAGCTTTCTTT.